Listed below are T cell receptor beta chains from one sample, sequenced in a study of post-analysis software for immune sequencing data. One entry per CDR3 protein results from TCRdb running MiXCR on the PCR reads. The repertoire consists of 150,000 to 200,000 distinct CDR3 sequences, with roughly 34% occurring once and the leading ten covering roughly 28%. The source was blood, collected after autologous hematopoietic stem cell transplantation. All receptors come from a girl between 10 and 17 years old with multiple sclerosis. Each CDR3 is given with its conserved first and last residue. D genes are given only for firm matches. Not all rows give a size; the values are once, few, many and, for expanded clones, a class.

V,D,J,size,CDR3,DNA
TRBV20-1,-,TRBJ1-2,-,CSAREPTGPNYGYTF,TGCAGTGCTAGAGAACCGACAGGACCTAACTATGGCTACACCTTC
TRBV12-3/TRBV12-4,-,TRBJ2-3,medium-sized,CASSLKDTQYF,TGTGCCAGCAGCCTAAAGGATACGCAGTATTTT
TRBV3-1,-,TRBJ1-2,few,CASSQGTANQGYTF,TGTGCCAGCAGCCAAGGGACGGCAAACCAAGGCTACACCTTC
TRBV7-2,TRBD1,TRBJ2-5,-,CASSPGQLRTQYF,TGTGCCAGCAGCCCGGGACAGCTCCGGACCCAGTACTTC
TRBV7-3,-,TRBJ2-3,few,CASRRGGVADTQYF,TGTGCCAGCCGGCGTGGGGGAGTTGCAGATACGCAGTATTTT
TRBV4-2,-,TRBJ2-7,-,CASSQDLLPPREQYF,TGTGCCAGCAGCCAAGATTTGCTACCTCCTCGGGAGCAGTACTTC
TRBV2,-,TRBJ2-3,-,CARSGGGESTDTQYF,TGTGCCAGGTCTGGTGGCGGGGAATCCACAGATACGCAGTATTTT
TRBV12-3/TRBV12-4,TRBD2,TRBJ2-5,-,CASSTGTSLVGTQYF,TGTGCCAGCAGCACCGGGACTAGTCTTGTGGGGACCCAGTACTTC
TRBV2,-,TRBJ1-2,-,CASSRIYGYTF,TGTGCCAGCAGTCGCATCTATGGCTACACCTTC
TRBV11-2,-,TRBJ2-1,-,CASSATGSFAYNEQFF,TGTGCCAGCAGCGCAACAGGGTCTTTTGCCTACAATGAGCAGTTCTTC
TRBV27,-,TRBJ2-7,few,CASSLKAGETSYEQYF,TGTGCCAGCAGTTTAAAGGCAGGTGAGACCTCCTACGAGCAGTACTTC
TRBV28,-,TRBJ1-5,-,CASSSRQPQHF,TGTGCCAGCAGTTCAAGGCAGCCCCAGCATTTT
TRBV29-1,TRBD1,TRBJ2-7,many,CSYRTGGPEQYF,TGCAGCTATAGGACAGGGGGCCCCGAGCAGTACTTC
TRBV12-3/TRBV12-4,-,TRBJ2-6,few,CASSPGQWLEANVLTF,TGTGCCAGCAGCCCCGGACAGTGGCTCGAAGCCAACGTCCTGACTTTC
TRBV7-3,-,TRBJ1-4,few,CASSPRTASVRKLFF,TGTGCCAGCAGCCCCAGGACGGCCTCGGTGAGGAAACTGTTTTTT
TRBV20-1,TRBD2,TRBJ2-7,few,CSARAGVYEQYF,TGCAGTGCAAGAGCGGGAGTCTACGAGCAGTACTTC
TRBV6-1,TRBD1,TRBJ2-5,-,CASSETGEWETQYF,TGTGCCAGCAGTGAGACAGGGGAGTGGGAGACCCAGTACTTC
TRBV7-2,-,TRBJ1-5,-,CASSLLRSGGNQPQHF,TGTGCCAGCAGCTTATTGCGGTCAGGGGGCAATCAGCCCCAGCATTTT
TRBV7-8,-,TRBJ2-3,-,CASSLASRADTQYF,TGTGCCAGCAGCTTAGCCTCACGGGCAGATACGCAGTATTTT
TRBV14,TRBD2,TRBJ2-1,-,CASSQRLAGVYSEQFF,TGTGCCAGCAGCCAACGGCTAGCGGGAGTGTATAGTGAGCAGTTCTTC
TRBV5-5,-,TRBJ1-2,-,CASSGGRDSAYYGYTF,TGTGCCAGCAGCGGGGGTCGGGATTCTGCCTATTATGGCTACACCTTC
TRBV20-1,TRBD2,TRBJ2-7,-,CSASGRNFEQYF,TGCAGTGCTAGCGGGAGGAATTTCGAGCAGTACTTC
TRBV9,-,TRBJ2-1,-,CASSVGGSLDEQFF,TGTGCCAGCAGCGTGGGGGGCAGTCTTGATGAGCAGTTCTTC
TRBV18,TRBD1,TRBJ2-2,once,CASSQDRGFTGELFF,TGTGCCAGCTCCCAGGACAGGGGATTTACCGGGGAGCTGTTTTTT
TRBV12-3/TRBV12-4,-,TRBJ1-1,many,CASSQGMNTEAFF,TGTGCCAGCAGTCAGGGGATGAACACTGAAGCTTTCTTT
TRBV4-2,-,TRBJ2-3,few,CASSGPHGAGTDTQYF,TGTGCCAGCAGCGGACCACACGGGGCGGGGACAGATACGCAGTATTTT
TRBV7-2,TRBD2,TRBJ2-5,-,CASSPTSGPQETQYF,TGTGCCAGCAGCCCTACTAGCGGTCCTCAAGAGACCCAGTACTTC
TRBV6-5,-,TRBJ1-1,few,CASSYSWGDTEAFF,TGTGCCAGCAGTTACTCGTGGGGGGACACTGAAGCTTTCTTT
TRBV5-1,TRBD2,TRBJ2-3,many,CASSLAREGTDTQYF,TGCGCCAGCAGCTTGGCGCGGGAGGGGACAGATACGCAGTATTTT
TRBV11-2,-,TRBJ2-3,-,CASSLGAGAGDTQYF,TGTGCCAGCAGCTTAGGGGCAGGGGCCGGAGATACGCAGTATTTT
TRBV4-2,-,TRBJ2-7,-,CASSQGSGFNEQYF,TGTGCCAGCAGCCAAGGATCCGGGTTCAACGAGCAGTACTTC
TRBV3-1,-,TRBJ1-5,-,CASSQVHSRQHF,TGTGCCAGCAGCCAAGTTCATAGTCGGCAGCATTTT
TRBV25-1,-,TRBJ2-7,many,CASSELGGGPSYEQYF,TGTGCCAGCAGTGAATTGGGGGGAGGCCCCTCCTACGAGCAGTACTTC
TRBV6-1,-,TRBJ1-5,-,CASSESFNQPQHF,TGTGCCAGCAGTGAAAGTTTCAATCAGCCCCAGCATTTT
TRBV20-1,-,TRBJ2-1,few,CSARAQENEQFF,TGCAGTGCTAGAGCTCAGGAAAATGAGCAGTTCTTC
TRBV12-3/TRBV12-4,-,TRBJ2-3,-,CASMANPRSKGTQYF,TGTGCCAGCATGGCAAACCCTCGGAGTAAGGGTACGCAGTATTTT
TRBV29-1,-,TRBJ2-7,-,CSVARTTRGEQYF,TGCAGCGTGGCGAGGACAACGAGGGGTGAGCAGTACTTC
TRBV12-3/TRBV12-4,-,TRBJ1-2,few,CASSLGGSLNYGYTF,TGTGCCAGCAGTTTAGGCGGCAGCCTTAACTATGGCTACACCTTC
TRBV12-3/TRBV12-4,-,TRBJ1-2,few,CASSLASSYGYTF,TGTGCCAGCAGTTTAGCGAGCAGCTATGGCTACACCTTC
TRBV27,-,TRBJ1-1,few,CASSLEGLTEAFF,TGTGCCAGCAGTTTAGAGGGCCTCACTGAAGCTTTCTTT
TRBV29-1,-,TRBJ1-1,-,CSVEDRATELSGTEAFF,TGCAGCGTTGAAGATCGAGCGACAGAGTTAAGCGGCACTGAAGCTTTCTTT
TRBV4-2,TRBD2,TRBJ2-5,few,CASSGLAGGGTQETQYF,TGTGCCAGCAGCGGACTAGCGGGAGGGGGGACCCAAGAGACCCAGTACTTC
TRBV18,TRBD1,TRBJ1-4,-,CASSRYRGGKLFF,TGTGCCAGCTCACGTTACAGGGGAGGAAAACTGTTTTTT
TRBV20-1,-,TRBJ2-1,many,CSASYNEQFF,TGCAGTGCGAGCTACAATGAGCAGTTCTTC
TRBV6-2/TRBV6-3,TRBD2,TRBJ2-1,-,CASSSRVSRELGEQFF,TGTGCCAGCAGTTCCCGGGTTTCGCGGGAGTTAGGGGAGCAGTTCTTC
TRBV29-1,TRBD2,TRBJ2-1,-,CSVEGVAGDNEQFF,TGCAGCGTTGAAGGGGTAGCGGGGGACAATGAGCAGTTCTTC
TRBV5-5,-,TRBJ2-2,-,CASSFGSRANTGELFF,TGTGCCAGCAGCTTCGGTAGTCGAGCTAACACCGGGGAGCTGTTTTTT
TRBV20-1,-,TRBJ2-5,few,CSASRSGTAQETQYF,TGCAGTGCTAGTCGTAGCGGAACAGCCCAAGAGACCCAGTACTTC
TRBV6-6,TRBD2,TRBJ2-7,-,CASTPGATSGISYEQYF,TGTGCCAGCACCCCAGGGGCAACTAGCGGCATCTCCTACGAGCAGTACTTC
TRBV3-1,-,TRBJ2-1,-,CASSTSWEQFF,TGTGCCAGCAGCACTTCCTGGGAGCAGTTCTTC
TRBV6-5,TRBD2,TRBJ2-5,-,CASIGTSNEQYF,TGTGCCAGTATCGGGACTAGCAATGAGCAGTACTTC
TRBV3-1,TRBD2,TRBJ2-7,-,CASSQSAPLASGDYYEQYF,TGTGCCAGCAGCCAAAGCGCCCCCTTGGCTAGCGGAGACTACTACGAGCAGTACTTC
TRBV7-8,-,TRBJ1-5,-,CASSMGPGLAQHF,TGTGCCAGCAGCATGGGACCCGGCTTGGCCCAGCATTTT